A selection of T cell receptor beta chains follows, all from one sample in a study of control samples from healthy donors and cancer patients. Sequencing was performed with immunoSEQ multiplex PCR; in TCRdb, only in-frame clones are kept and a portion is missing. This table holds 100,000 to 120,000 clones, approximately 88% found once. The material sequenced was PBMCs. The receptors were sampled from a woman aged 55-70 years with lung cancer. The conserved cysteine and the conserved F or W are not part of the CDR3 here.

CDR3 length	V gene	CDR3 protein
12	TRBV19	ASSTSGVYNEQF
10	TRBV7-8	ASSLQDSPLH
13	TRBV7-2	ASSKLAGAQETQY
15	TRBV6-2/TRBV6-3	ASSYYLGREGAGAQY
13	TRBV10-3	AISESITNTGELF
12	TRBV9	ASSSRTGNTEAF
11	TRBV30	AWSHIFGYEQY
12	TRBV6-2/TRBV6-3	ASSYSGQGTEAF
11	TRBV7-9	ASSLLGDTEAF
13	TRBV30	AWSDPGTGTYEQY
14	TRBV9	ASSISTGGVRETQY
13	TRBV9	ASTTGGYMNTEAF
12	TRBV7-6	ASSLMLSSDTQY
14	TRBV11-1	ASSLTSYTRVTEAF
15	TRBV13	ASSLGRQGKGGTEAF
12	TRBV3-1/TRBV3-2	ASSQVKGGGGLH
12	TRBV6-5	ASRRDTPTYEQY
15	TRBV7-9	ASSSHRTGGKGTEAF
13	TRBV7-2	ASSSRGQDTYEQY
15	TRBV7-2	ASSSMGTSGAYNEQF
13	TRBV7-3	ASSLNGLMNTEAF
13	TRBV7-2	ASSFPGLNNSPLH
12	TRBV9	ASSVAQSRETQY
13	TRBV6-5	ASQSRHTGVGELF
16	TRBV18	ASSPGGQAFDGNQPQH
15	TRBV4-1	ASSQEDLAFVPDTQY
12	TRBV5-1	ASSPGTANEKLF
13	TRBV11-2	ASSLAGQGIYEQY
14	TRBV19	ASTPRTVSSGNTIY
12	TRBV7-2	ASSPRLGAAEAF
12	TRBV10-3	AISADVDFYGYT
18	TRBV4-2	ASSQDLTGPTWRRRDIQY
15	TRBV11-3	ASSLAGRAVGQETQY
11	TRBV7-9	ASSWTGSDEQF
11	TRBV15	ATSWGQNTEAF
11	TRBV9	ASSVGLDTEAF
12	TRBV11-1	ASSWSQGNYGYT
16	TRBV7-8	ASSLEWSSAPTNEKLF
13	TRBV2	ASSLMTGTNEKLF
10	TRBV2	ASSERGLGAF
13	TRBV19	ASTRTSGSYNEQF
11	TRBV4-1	ASSQEWSYEQY
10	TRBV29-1	SVTGDREKLF
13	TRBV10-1	ASSESLFGDNEQF
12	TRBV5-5	ASSPGTANEKLF
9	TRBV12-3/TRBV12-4	ASSLDRGAF
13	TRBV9	ASSVVKGPNQPQH
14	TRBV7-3	ASSLTPRTDGYEQY
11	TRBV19	ASSIEEGYGYT
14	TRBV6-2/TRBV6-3	ASSYSQGRGNQPQH
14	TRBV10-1	ASSRQVFPHCDTQY
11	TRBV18	ASSPGLAGELF
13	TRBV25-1	ASSESAGVNSPLH
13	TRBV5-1	ASSLFSNGADTQY
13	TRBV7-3	ASSLTGRANTEAF
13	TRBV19	ASSIDSRGRGGYT
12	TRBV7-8	ASSPQGGNSPLH
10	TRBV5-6	ASSFRNQPQH
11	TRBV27	ASSWGSWGEQF
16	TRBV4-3	ASSQVSDPSGSTDTQY